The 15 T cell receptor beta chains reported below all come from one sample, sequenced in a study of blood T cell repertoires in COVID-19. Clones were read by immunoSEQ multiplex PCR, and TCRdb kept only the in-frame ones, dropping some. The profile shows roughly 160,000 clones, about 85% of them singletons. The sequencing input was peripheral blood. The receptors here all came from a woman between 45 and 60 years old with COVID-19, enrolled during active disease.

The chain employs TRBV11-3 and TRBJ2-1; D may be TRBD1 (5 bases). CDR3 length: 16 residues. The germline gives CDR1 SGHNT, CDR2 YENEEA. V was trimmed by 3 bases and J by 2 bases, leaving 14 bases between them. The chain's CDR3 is CASSLVAGWTYNEQFF. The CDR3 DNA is TGTGCCAGCAGCTTGGTGGCAGGGTGGACCTACAATGAGCAGTTCTTC. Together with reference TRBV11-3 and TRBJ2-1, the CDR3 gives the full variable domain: EAGVVQSPRYKIIEKKQPVAFWCNPISGHNTLYWYLQNLGQGPELLIRYENEEAVDDSQLPKDRFSAERLKGVDSTLKIQPAELGDSAVYLCASSLVAGWTYNEQFFGPGTRLTVL.

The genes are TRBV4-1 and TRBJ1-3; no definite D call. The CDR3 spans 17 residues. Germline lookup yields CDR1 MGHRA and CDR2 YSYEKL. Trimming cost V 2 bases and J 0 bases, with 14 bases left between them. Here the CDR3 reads CASSQLDGGYSGNTIYF. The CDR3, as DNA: TGCGCCAGCAGCCAACTAGACGGCGGATACTCTGGAAACACCATATATTTT.

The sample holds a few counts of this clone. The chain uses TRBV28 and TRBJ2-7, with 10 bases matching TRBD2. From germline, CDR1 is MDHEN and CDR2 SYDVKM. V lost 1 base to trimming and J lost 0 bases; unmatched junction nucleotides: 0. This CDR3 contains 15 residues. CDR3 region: CASSLSSGGSYEQYF. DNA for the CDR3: TGTGCCAGCAGTTTATCTAGCGGGGGCTCCTACGAGCAGTACTTC.

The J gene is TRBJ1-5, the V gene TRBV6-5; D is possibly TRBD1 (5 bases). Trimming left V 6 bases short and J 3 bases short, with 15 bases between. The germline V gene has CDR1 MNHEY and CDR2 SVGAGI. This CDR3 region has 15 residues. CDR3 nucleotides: TGTGCCAGCAGACCCGACAGAGTGATCAATCAGCCCCAGCATTTT. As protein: CASRPDRVINQPQHF.

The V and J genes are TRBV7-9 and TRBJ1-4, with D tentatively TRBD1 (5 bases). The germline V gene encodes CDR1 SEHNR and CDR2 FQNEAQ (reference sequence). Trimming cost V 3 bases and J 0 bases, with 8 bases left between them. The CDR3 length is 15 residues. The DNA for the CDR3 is TGTGCCAGCAGCTTGGGGGGGTCAACTAATGAAAAACTGTTTTTT. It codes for CASSLGGSTNEKLFF.

In DNA form, the CDR3 reads TGCGCCAGCAGCGCCGCCCCGGGACAGGGACTGGAGGTCTATGGCTACACCTTC. This sequence encodes CASSAAPGQGLEVYGYTF. V and J are TRBV5-1 and TRBJ1-2; TRBD1 aligns across 9 bases. Trimming removed 4 bases from V and 4 bases from J; junction bases left unmatched: 17. Germline V gene sequence: CDR1 SGHRS, CDR2 YFSETQ. CDR3 size: 18 residues.

The CDR3 DNA follows: TGTGCCAGCAAAAGGGGGCAGGGTACCTATGGCTACACCTTC. Amino acid sequence: CASKRGQGTYGYTF. This sequence joins TRBV6-1 and TRBJ1-2; 7 bases agree with TRBD1. CDR3 length equals 14 residues. J gave up 4 bases and V 7 bases, and 9 bases lay outside the gene matches. Germline values: CDR1 MNHNS, CDR2 SASEGT.

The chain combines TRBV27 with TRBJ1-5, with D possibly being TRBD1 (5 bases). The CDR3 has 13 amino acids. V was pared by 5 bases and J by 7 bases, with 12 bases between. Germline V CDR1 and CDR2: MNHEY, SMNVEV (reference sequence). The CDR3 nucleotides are TGTGCCAGCAGTCTAGACAGTGAACAGCCCCAGCATTTT. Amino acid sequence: CASSLDSEQPQHF.

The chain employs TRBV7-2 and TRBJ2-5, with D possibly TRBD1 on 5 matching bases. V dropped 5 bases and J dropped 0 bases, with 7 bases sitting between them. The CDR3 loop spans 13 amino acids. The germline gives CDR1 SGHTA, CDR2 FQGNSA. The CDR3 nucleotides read TGTGCCAGCAGCGCAGGGTACCAAGAGACCCAGTACTTC. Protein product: CASSAGYQETQYF. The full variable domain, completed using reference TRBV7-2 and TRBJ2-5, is GAGVSQSPSNKVTEKGKDVELRCDPISGHTALYWYRQSLGQGLEFLIYFQGNSAPDKSGLPSDRFSAERTGGSVSTLTIQRTQQEDSAVYLCASSAGYQETQYFGPGTRLLVL.

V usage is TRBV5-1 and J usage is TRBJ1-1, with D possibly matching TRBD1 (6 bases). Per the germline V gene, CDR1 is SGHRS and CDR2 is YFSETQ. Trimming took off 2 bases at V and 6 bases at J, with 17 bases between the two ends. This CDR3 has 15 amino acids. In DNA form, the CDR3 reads TGCGCCAGCAGCTTCGACAGGCATTCAACACCTGAAGCTTTCTTT. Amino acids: CASSFDRHSTPEAFF. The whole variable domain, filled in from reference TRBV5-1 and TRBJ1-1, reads KAGVTQTPRYLIKTRGQQVTLSCSPISGHRSVSWYQQTPGQGLQFLFEYFSETQRNKGNFPGRFSGRQFSNSRSEMNVSTLELGDSALYLCASSFDRHSTPEAFFGQGTRLTVV.

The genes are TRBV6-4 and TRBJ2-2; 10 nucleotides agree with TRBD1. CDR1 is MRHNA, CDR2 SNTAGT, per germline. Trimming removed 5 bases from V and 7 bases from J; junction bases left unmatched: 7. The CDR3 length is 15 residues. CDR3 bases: TGTGCCAGCAGTCCGACAGGGGGCTCCGGCGGGGAGCTGTTTTTT. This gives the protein CASSPTGGSGGELFF.

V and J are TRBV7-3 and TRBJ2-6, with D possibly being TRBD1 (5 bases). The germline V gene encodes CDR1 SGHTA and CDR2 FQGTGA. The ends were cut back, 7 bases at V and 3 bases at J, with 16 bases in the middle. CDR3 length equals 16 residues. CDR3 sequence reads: CASTKGALGGANVLTF. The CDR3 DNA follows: TGTGCCAGCACCAAAGGGGCCCTGGGTGGGGCCAACGTCCTGACTTTC.

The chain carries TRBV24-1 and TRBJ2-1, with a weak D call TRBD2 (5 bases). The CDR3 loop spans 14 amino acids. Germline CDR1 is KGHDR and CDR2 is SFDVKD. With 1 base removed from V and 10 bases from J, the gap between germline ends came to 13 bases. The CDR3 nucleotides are TGTGCCACCAGTGATTTTCTTAGCGAGCCCGAGCAGTTCTTC. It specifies CATSDFLSEPEQFF.

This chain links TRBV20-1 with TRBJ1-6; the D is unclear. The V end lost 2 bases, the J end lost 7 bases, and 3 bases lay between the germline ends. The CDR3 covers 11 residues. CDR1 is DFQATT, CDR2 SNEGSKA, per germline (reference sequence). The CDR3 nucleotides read TGCAGTGCTAGACGGAATTCACCCCTCCACTTT. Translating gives CSARRNSPLHF.

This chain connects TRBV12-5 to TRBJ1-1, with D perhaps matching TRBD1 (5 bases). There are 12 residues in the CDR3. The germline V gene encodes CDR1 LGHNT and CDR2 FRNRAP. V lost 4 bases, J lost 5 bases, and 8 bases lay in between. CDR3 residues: CASGYGGTEAFF. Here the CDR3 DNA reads TGTGCTAGTGGTTACGGGGGGACTGAAGCTTTCTTT.